This T cell receptor (beta chain) was found in a study of Ad26.COV2.S vaccination and SARS-CoV-2 variants (dated by TCRdb to about 2021). For the wider study: Vaccine-arm donors were drawn from COV1001, a multicentre, randomized, double-blind, placebo-controlled phase I-IIa trial of Ad26.COV2.S in healthy adults. A total of approximately 32 samples were included in the TCR-sequenced set, comprising around 20 Ad26.COV2.S vaccine recipients, 5 placebo recipients and 8 SARS-CoV-2 convalescent individuals. Ad26.COV2.S was administered intramuscularly at 5 x 10^10 or 1 x 10^11 viral particles, either as a single shot or as two shots given 56 days apart. Investigators did not know the trial group allocation while performing experiments and assessing outcomes. Sequencing of the TCRbeta repertoire served to evaluate the specificity and breadth of SARS-CoV-2-reactive T cell receptors following Ad26.COV2.S vaccination. Participants in the trial were split at random into five groups of five each, receiving low-dose or high-dose Ad26.COV2.S once or twice, or else placebo on both occasions.

About this clone itself: It lacks a known antigen. The input lacks base qualities; no much larger clone sits a single base away.

V is reduced by 5 bases and J by 3 bases, leaving a spacing of 18 bases between them. The cysteine opens and the phenylalanine closes a CDR3 of 16 amino acids. CDR3 DNA only is kept here, 48 bases in frame from base 1. From the germline V gene, CDR1 is SGHRS and CDR2 is YFSETQ. The sample's treatment or condition label, decoded: 15 to 20 received Ad26.COV2.S at low or high dose, single or two shots; a few received placebo; per-sample allocation not given. For vaccine and placebo recipients, repertoires were sequenced using samples collected on day 63 after the first injection. In Cohort 1b, 20 to 25 adults aged 18-55 years were enrolled at a single site in Boston, USA, between 29 July and 7 August 2020. Ad26.COV2.S was a replication-incompetent adenovirus type 26 vector that expressed a prefusion-stabilized SARS-CoV-2 spike protein derived from the original Wuhan strain. Study-level results and caveats: The study lacked the statistical power to compare responses across vaccine doses or regimens. Compared with placebo recipients, Ad26.COV2.S recipients showed higher spike-specific TCR breadth (P = 0.0014). Substantial breadth of spike-specific CD8+ and CD4+ T cell responses was reported after vaccination. According to the authors, total T cell responses may have been underestimated by the TCR breadth and depth analyses. Vaccine and placebo recipients had similar non-spike TCR breadth, a finding consistent with the vaccine containing only spike.

The immunoSEQ Assay was used to sequence TCRbeta CDR3 regions. After extraction, genomic DNA underwent amplification by bias-controlled multiplex PCR, followed by high-throughput sequencing. In the authors' own workflow: To quantify the absolute abundance of each unique TCRbeta CDR3 region, sequences were collapsed and filtered. T cell fraction was estimated by normalizing TCRbeta template counts to usable DNA, which was measured by amplifying reference genes present in all nucleated cells. Repertoire TCRs were annotated as SARS-CoV-2-specific by exact matching of V gene, CDR3 amino acid sequence and J gene to a known reactive TCR set. The reference SARS-CoV-2 TCR set was derived from MIRA and filtered for enrichment in COVID-19-positive ImmuneCODE repertoires, a step that removed public or cross-reactive TCRs. Using the MIRA antigens, annotated TCRs were further analysed by specific ORF or by position within an ORF. Breadth was defined as the number of annotated unique rearrangements divided by the total number of unique productive rearrangements, and depth was defined as the summed frequency of the annotated unique rearrangements. Two-sided Wilcoxon rank-sum tests were used to compare TCR breadth between groups. TCRdb retrieved this table from immuneACCESS and kept in-frame rearrangements only. Not all clones are present; in checked studies, unresolved V genes account for under half, and no reason is known for the remainder. The DNA was the basis for D and trimming; V, J and clone size are from that table. Here the sample has about 250,000 clones; around nine tenths occur a single time. Clones ranked in the top ten supply roughly 3% of the sample.

The specimen was peripheral blood, collected in a trial of Ad26.COV2.S vaccine versus placebo. The source is a person between 18 and 60 years old who received the Ad26.COV2.S COVID-19 vaccine or a placebo. Recombination linked TRBV5-1 to TRBJ1-3; TRBD1 might be the D gene, on 6 matching bases. The DNA sequence follows: TGCGCCAGCAGTTCCTCGGGGGGCGCGTATGGAAACACCATATATTTT. The resulting protein is CASSSSGGAYGNTIYF.